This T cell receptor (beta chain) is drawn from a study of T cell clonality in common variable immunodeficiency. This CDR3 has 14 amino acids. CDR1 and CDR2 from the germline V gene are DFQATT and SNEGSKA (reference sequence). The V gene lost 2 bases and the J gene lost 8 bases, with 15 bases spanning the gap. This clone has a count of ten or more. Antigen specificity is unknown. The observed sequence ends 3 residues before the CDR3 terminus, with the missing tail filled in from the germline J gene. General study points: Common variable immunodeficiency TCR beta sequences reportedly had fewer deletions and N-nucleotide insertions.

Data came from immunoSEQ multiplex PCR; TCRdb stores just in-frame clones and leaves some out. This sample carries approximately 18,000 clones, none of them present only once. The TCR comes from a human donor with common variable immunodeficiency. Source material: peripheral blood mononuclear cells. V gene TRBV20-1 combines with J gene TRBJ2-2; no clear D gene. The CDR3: CSARFAYAWGELFF. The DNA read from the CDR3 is TGCAGTGCTAGATTTGCCTACGCGTGGGGGGAG.